This T cell receptor (beta chain) was identified in a study of T cell repertoires in cytomegalovirus infection. For the study at large: Matching HLA type, along with CMV infection, was indicated by public TCR beta signatures. General study findings and limits: The ex vivo response showed dominance by HLA-C-restricted CMV-specific TCR beta clonotypes.

This clonotype appeared once. Its antigen is currently unknown. The CDR3 is made up of 13 amino acids. CDR1 and CDR2 from the germline V gene are DFQATT and SNEGSKA (reference sequence). Trimming left V 1 base short and J 4 bases short, with 8 bases between. TCRdb analysed the reads with MiXCR anew, one entry per CDR3 protein. The sample lists 150,000 to 200,000 distinct CDR3 sequences; approximately 9.7% were seen once. The sequenced material came from PBMCs. The J gene is TRBJ2-4, the V gene TRBV20-1, with unresolved D. This TCR derives from a human donor in good health (CMV status not recorded). Some clones in this sample may be carry-over from other donors' samples. The CDR3 DNA sequence: TGCAGTGCTAGAGTTGACGAGAAAAACATTCAGTACTTC. Protein product: CSARVDEKNIQYF.